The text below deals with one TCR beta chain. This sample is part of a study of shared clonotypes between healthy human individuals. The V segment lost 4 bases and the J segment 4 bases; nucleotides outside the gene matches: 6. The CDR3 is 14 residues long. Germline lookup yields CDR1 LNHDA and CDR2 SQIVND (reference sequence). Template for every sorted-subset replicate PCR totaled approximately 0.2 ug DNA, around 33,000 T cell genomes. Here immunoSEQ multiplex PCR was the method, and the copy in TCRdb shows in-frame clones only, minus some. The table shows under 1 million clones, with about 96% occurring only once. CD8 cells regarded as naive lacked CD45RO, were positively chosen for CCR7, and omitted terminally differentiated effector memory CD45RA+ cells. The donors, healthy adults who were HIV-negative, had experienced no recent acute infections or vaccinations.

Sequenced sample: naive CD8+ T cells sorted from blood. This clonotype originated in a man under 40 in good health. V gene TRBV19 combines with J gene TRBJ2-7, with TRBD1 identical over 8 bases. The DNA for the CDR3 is TGTGCCAGTAGTACCGGACAGGGAGTGTACGAGCAGTACTTC. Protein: CASSTGQGVYEQYF.